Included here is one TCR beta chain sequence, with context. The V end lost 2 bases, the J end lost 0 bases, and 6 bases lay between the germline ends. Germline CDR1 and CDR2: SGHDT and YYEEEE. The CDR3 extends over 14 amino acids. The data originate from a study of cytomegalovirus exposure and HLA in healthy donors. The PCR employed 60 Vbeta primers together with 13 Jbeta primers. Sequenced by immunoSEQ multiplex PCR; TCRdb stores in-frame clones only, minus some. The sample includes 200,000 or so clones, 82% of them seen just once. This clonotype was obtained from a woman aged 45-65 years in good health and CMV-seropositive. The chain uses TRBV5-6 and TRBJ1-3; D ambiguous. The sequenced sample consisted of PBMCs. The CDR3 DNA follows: TGTGCCAGCAGCTTACAGAGCTCTGGAAACACCATATATTTT. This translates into CASSLQSSGNTIYF.